This T cell receptor beta chain was sequenced for a study of monozygotic twins with cystic fibrosis. Libraries were prepared by immunoSEQ multiplex PCR; TCRdb keeps only in-frame clonotypes and omits some of them. The sample holds tens of thousands of clones; over 70% are singletons and the top ten take roughly 1.8%. The trim removed 2 bases at V and 9 bases at J, leaving 4 bases unmatched. This CDR3 region has 16 residues. Germline values: CDR1 MNHEY, CDR2 SVGAGI. The sequence derives from a girl aged 2 to 9 with cystic fibrosis. The sample consisted of blood. J is TRBJ2-1 and V is TRBV6-5, with 16 bases matching TRBD2. For the CDR3, the DNA is TGTGCCAGCAGTTACGGGACTAGCGGGGGGGCAATTGAGCAGTTCTTC. Translating it yields CASSYGTSGGAIEQFF.